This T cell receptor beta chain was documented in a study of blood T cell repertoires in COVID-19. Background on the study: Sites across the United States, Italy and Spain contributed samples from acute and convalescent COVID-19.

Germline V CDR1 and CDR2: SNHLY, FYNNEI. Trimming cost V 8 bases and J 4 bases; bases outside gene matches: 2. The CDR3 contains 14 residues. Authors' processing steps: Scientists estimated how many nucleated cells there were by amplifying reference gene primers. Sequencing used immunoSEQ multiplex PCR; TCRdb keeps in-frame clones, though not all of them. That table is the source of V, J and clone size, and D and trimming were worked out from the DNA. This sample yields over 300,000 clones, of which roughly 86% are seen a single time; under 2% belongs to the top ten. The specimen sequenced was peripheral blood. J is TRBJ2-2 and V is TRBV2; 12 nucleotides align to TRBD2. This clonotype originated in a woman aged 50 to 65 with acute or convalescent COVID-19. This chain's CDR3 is CASLAGGGTGELFF. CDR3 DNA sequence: TGTGCCAGCCTAGCGGGAGGGGGCACCGGGGAGCTGTTTTTT.